The 6 T cell receptor beta chains given below trace back to one sample, sequenced in a study of cytomegalovirus exposure and HLA in healthy donors. The PCR contained 60 Vbeta and 13 Jbeta primers. Sequencing used immunoSEQ multiplex PCR; TCRdb keeps in-frame clones, though not all of them. Recorded for this sample: 56,000 or so clones. The source material was PBMCs. These receptors originate from a female donor in good health and CMV-seronegative.

J is TRBJ2-7 and V is TRBV29-1, with D possibly matching TRBD1 (5 bases). Trimming removed 3 bases from V and 3 bases from J, with 15 bases in between. CDR1 and CDR2 (germline): SQVTM, ANQGSEA. The CDR3 is 14 amino acids. The CDR3 here is CSVEEGDRVYEQYF. The CDR3 bases are TGCAGCGTTGAGGAAGGGGATCGAGTCTACGAGCAGTACTTC.

V gene TRBV18 combines with J gene TRBJ1-2, with D tentatively TRBD1 (6 bases). Between the trimmed V and J ends, which lost 6 bases and 3 bases, there was a span of 14 bases. The CDR3 contains 14 residues. CDR1 KGHSH and CDR2 LQKENI come from the germline V gene. The CDR3 DNA is TGTGCCAGCTCCAGCAAGACAGGAGACTATGGCTACACCTTC. Its translation: CASSSKTGDYGYTF.

This chain connects TRBV5-1 to TRBJ2-5, with D tentatively TRBD2 (6 bases). V lost 4 bases and J lost 0, with 22 bases in between. The CDR3 totals 18 residues. Germline loops: CDR1 SGHRS, CDR2 YFSETQ. The CDR3: CASSPVPTSIDNQETQYF. CDR3 DNA sequence: TGCGCCAGCAGCCCGGTACCAACTAGCATCGATAACCAAGAGACCCAGTACTTC.

CDR3 loop: CATRLDYGYTF. The DNA of the CDR3 is TGTGCCACTCGGTTGGACTATGGCTACACCTTC. The V gene is TRBV6-6, the J gene TRBJ1-2; no clear D. The CDR3 length is 11 residues. The germline V and J ends were trimmed by 10 bases and 3 bases, with 9 bases remaining between them. Germline CDR1 is MNHNY and CDR2 is SVGAGI (reference sequence).

This sequence joins TRBV19 and TRBJ2-7; perhaps TRBD2 as D (5 bases). With 3 bases removed from V and 0 bases from J, the gap between germline ends came to 9 bases. Germline CDR1 is LNHDA and CDR2 is SQIVND (reference sequence). The CDR3 loop spans 14 amino acids. CDR3 nucleotides: TGTGCCAGTAGTATGAGGGCTCCCTCCTACGAGCAGTACTTC. Protein: CASSMRAPSYEQYF.

The V call is TRBV4-3, the J call TRBJ2-5; possible D gene TRBD1, 6 bases. With 0 bases removed from V and 2 bases from J, the gap between germline ends came to 10 bases. This CDR3 region has 15 residues. Germline V CDR1 and CDR2: LGHNA, YSLEER. DNA of the CDR3: TGCGCCAGCAGCCAAGAATGGGGGCATCAAGAGACCCAGTACTTC. This gives the protein CASSQEWGHQETQYF.